This T cell receptor (beta chain) was identified during a study of cytomegalovirus exposure and HLA in healthy donors. Produced via immunoSEQ multiplex PCR; TCRdb's table is partial and in-frame only. Of 100,000 or so clones listed, about 88% were seen once; the top ten hold about 4%. Study-level findings and limits: Despite most TCR sequences being rare, some public TCRs occurred in many donors.

This CDR3 has 14 amino acids. The germline gives CDR1 MDHEN, CDR2 SYDVKM. V was clipped by 6 bases and J by 5 bases; unmatched bases: 4. With regard to this clone: Its specificity is unknown.

The genes are TRBV28 and TRBJ2-5, with TRBD2 identical over 12 bases. The receptor's source is a woman under 30 in good health and CMV-seropositive. The specimen sequenced was PBMCs. CDR3 in DNA: TGTGCCAGCAGGACTAGCGGGGGAGGGGAGACCCAGTACTTC. Amino acid sequence: CASRTSGGGETQYF.